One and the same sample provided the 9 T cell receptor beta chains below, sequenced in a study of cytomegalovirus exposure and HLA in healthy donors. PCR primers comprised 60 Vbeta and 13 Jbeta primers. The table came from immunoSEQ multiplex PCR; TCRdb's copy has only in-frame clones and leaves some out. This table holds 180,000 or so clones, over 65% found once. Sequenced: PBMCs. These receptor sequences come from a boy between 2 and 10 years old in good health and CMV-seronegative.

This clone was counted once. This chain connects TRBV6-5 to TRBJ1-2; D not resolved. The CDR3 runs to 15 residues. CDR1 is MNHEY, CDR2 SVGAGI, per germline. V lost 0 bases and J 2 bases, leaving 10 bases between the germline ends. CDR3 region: CASSYSWEINYGYTF. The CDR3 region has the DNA TGTGCCAGCAGTTACTCTTGGGAGATCAACTATGGCTACACCTTC.

CDR3 in DNA: TGCGCCAGCAGCCCTGGGACTGGGGCCCCCAATGAGCAGTTCTTC. This translates into CASSPGTGAPNEQFF. V and J are TRBV5-1 and TRBJ2-1; D may be TRBD2 (6 bases). CDR1 and CDR2 (germline): SGHRS, YFSETQ. CDR3 length: 15 amino acids. The V end lost 4 bases, the J end lost 6 bases, and 17 bases lay between the germline ends.

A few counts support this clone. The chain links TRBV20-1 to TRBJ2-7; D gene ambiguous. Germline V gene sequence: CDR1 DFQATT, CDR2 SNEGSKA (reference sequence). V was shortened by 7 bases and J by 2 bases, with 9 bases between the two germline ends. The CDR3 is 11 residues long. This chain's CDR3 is CSVGATYEQYF. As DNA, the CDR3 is TGCAGTGTTGGAGCTACCTACGAGCAGTACTTC.

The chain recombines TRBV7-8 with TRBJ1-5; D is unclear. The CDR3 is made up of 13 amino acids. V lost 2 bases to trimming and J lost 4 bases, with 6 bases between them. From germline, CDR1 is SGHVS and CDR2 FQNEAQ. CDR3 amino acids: CASSLRENQPQHF. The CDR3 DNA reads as TGTGCCAGCAGCTTACGAGAAAATCAGCCCCAGCATTTT.

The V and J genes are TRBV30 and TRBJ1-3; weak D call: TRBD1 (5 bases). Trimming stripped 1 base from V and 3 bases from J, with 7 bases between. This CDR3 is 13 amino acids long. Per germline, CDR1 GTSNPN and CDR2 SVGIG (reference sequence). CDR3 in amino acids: CAWSGDSGNTIYF. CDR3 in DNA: TGTGCCTGGAGTGGCGACAGTGGAAACACCATATATTTT.

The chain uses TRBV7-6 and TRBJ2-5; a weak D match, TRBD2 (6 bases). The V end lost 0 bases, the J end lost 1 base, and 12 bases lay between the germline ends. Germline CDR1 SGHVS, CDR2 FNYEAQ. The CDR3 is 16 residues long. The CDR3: CASSLALMRGQETQYF. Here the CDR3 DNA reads TGTGCCAGCAGCTTAGCGCTGATGCGGGGCCAAGAGACCCAGTACTTC.

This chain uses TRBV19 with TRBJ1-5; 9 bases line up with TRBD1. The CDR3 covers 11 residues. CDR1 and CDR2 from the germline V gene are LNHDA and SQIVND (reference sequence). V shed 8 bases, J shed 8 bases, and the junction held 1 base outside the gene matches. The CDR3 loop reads CASGDREPQHF. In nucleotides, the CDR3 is TGTGCCAGTGGGGACAGGGAGCCCCAGCATTTT. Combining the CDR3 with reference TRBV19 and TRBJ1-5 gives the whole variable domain DGGITQSPKYLFRKEGQNVTLSCEQNLNHDAMYWYRQDPGQGLRLIYYSQIVNDFQKGDIAEGYSVSREKKESFPLTVTSAQKNPTAFYLCASGDREPQHFGDGTRLSIL.

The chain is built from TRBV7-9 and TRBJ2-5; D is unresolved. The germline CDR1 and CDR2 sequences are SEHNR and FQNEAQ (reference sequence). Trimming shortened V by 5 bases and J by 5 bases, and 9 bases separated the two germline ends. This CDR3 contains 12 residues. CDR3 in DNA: TGTGCCAGCAGCCGGTTGTGGGAGACCCAGTACTTC. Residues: CASSRLWETQYF. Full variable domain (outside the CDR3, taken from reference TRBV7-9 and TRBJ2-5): DTGVSQNPRHKITKRGQNVTFRCDPISEHNRLYWYRQTLGQGPEFLTYFQNEAQLEKSRLLSDRFSAERPKGSFSTLEIQRTEQGDSAMYLCASSRLWETQYFGPGTRLLVL.

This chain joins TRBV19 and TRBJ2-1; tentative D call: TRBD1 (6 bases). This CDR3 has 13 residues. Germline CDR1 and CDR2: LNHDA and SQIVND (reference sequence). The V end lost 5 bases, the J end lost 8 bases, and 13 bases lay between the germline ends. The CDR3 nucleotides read TGTGCCAGTAGTGTCAGGGGCGGGCATGAGCAGTTCTTC. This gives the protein CASSVRGGHEQFF.